The clone carrying this TCR beta chain was recorded at least ten times. Its antigen is as yet unknown. This record comes from a study of T cells in Graves' hyperthyroidism and ophthalmopathy. General observations from the study: Most thyroid clonotypes with frequency above 0.001 were detected in blood. Ophthalmopathy got predicted by the model a median approximately six months before its onset.

TCR beta CDR3 region amplification was performed from RNA transcripts. First-round RT-PCR targeting the TCR CDR3 was performed with the HTBI primer set. TCRdb ran MiXCR on the multiplex PCR reads and lists one entry per CDR3 protein. Altogether approximately 700,000 distinct CDR3 sequences are present, nearly 45% being singletons, with the ten largest covering less than 8.5%. Every diagnosis used clinical symptoms, serum thyroxine and TRAb, thyroid ultrasound and orbital computed tomography. V lost 4 bases and J 14 bases, leaving 11 bases between the germline ends. The CDR3 contains 12 residues. The germline CDR1 and CDR2 sequences are KGHDR and SFDVKD.

V and J are TRBV24-1 and TRBJ1-6, with TRBD1 as a possible D gene (5 bases). This TCR was recovered from an adult man with Graves' disease, either hyperthyroidism or ophthalmopathy (not recorded which). Material for sequencing was peripheral blood or thyroid tissue (not recorded which). The CDR3 DNA reads TGTGCCACCAGTGACGGGGGACGGACCCTCCACTTT. It is translated as CATSDGGRTLHF.